The subject of this entry is one TCR beta chain. This sample is drawn from a study of OX40 agonist ivuxolimab in advanced cancers. The protocol was immunoSEQ multiplex PCR, while the TCRdb copy is restricted to in-frame clones and leaves out a portion. The sample holds around 10,000 clones, 85% to 90% seen once. The clonotype comes from an adult with an advanced solid tumor such as melanoma, head and neck, liver or kidney cancer. This sample comprised CD4+ or CD8+ T cells sorted from blood, obtained in a trial of the OX40 agonist ivuxolimab.

The CDR3 loop is CASSLDTAYLNTEAFF. CDR3 bases: TGTGCCAGCAGCTTAGACACGGCGTACCTAAACACTGAAGCTTTCTTT. The rearrangement joins TRBV7-8 to TRBJ1-1; D is unclear. Germline lookup yields CDR1 SGHVS and CDR2 FQNEAQ. CDR3 length equals 16 residues. V was clipped by 1 base and J by 2 bases, with 14 bases between them.